The T cell receptor beta chain described here comes from a study of blood T cells in healthy people across ages. CDR1 is MGHRA and CDR2 is YSYEKL in the germline V gene. The V and J ends lost 6 bases and 10 bases respectively, with 19 bases between them. The CDR3 is 13 amino acids. Through a sample-barcoded 5' primer and a J-beta primer mix, a second PCR was run for roughly 6 to 11 cycles. Each cDNA was tagged by a template-switch adaptor containing 12 random nucleotides. TCRdb re-called the 5' RACE reads with MiXCR, one entry per CDR3 protein. The sample yields 650,000 to 1,000,000 distinct CDR3 sequences, about 36% seen once. Study-level points and caveats: With donor CMV status unknown, expanded clonotype changes were possibly confounded.

Concerning this clonotype itself: Its specificity is not known. It may be a read error: a sequence one base away is much more abundant.

This TCR was sampled from a young man in good health. Specimen: blood. The chain combines TRBV4-1 with TRBJ2-7; D may be TRBD2 (5 bases). CDR3 amino acids: CASRDLGQEAQYF. In DNA form, the CDR3 reads TGCGCCAGCAGGGACTTGGGCCAAGAGGCCCAGTACTTC.